This T cell receptor beta chain was obtained from a study of T cells in Graves' hyperthyroidism and ophthalmopathy. Study-wide points: Ophthalmopathy and stable hyperthyroidism were told apart by a 13 V-J model. Most thyroid clonotypes expanded above 0.001 were also detected in blood.

It was RNA transcripts that yielded the amplified TCR beta CDR3 regions. HTBI primers were employed in a first-round RT-PCR of the TCR CDR3. TCRdb reprocessed the multiplex PCR reads with MiXCR, giving one entry per CDR3 protein. The table has about 350,000 distinct CDR3 sequences, approximately 18% seen once. This clonotype was picked up many times. Its antigen is as yet unknown. The CDR3 length is 13 residues. V lost 2 bases to trimming and J lost 3 bases, with 8 bases between them. Germline loops: CDR1 MDHEN, CDR2 SYDVKM. The sequence was collected from a middle-aged woman with Graves' ophthalmopathy. The gene calls are TRBV28 and TRBJ2-7; D gene ambiguous. The sample was blood. CDR3 nucleotide sequence: TGTGCCAGCAGTTTACCTCCAGGCTACGAGCAGTACTTC. It is translated as CASSLPPGYEQYF.